These 26 T cell receptor beta chains came from one sample sequenced in a study of hypomethylating agent response in myelodysplastic syndrome. Repertoires were generated with immunoSEQ multiplex PCR, while TCRdb's copy carries only in-frame clones and drops some. The table includes about 5,400 clones, 75% to 90% detected once. The sample here was bone marrow, taken before or after starting hypomethylating agent treatment for myelodysplastic syndrome (not recorded which). These receptors came from a human donor with myelodysplastic syndrome.

CDR3 in DNA: TGTGCCACCAGCAGACTAGGACTAGCGAGCTCCTACAATGAGCAGTTCTTC. It is translated as CATSRLGLASSYNEQFF. The chain employs TRBV15 and TRBJ2-1; 9 bases align to TRBD2. The CDR3 covers 17 residues. Germline trimming cut 2 bases from V and 0 bases from J; bases unmatched to any gene: 5. Germline assignment: CDR1 LNHNV and CDR2 YYDKDF (reference sequence). Looking up the rest from reference TRBV15 and TRBJ2-1 gives the full variable domain: DAMVIQNPRYQVTQFGKPVTLSCSQTLNHNVMYWYQQKSSQAPKLLFHYYDKDFNNEADTPDNFQSRRPNTSFCFLDIRSPGLGDTAMYLCATSRLGLASSYNEQFFGPGTRLTVL.

This clone was counted a single time. V usage is TRBV11-2 and J usage is TRBJ1-2; D is undetermined. CDR1 is SGHAT and CDR2 is FQNNGV in the germline V gene. The CDR3 runs 11 residues. V lost 1 base and J lost 6, with 3 bases in between. The CDR3 loop reads CASSLAHGYTF. CDR3 nucleotides: TGTGCCAGCAGCTTAGCCCATGGCTACACCTTC.

The chain couples TRBV7-8 to TRBJ1-1, with a possible D match to TRBD1 (6 bases). Trimming took 7 bases from V and 0 from J, leaving 15 bases between them. Per germline, CDR1 SGHVS and CDR2 FQNEAQ. The CDR3 is 15 residues long. CDR3 residues: CASTWGADMNTEAFF. CDR3 nucleotides: TGTGCCAGCACCTGGGGGGCAGACATGAACACTGAAGCTTTCTTT.

The chain combines TRBV27 with TRBJ2-2; D assignment may be TRBD1 or TRBD2 (6 bases each). CDR1 and CDR2 from the germline V gene are MNHEY and SMNVEV (reference sequence). The V end lost 3 bases, the J end lost 0 bases, and 11 bases lay between the germline ends. This CDR3 has 16 residues. The CDR3 loop reads CASSFWGAPNTGELFF. The CDR3 nucleotides are TGTGCCAGCAGTTTCTGGGGGGCGCCGAACACCGGGGAGCTGTTTTTT.

The chain uses TRBV6-6 and TRBJ2-7; tentative D call: TRBD1 (6 bases). The CDR3 has 14 residues. V shed 0 bases and J shed 2 bases, with 8 bases lying between them. Germline V CDR1 and CDR2: MNHNY, SVGAGI (reference sequence). CDR3: CASSYSRQAYEQYF. The CDR3 DNA follows: TGTGCCAGCAGTTACTCGCGACAGGCCTACGAGCAGTACTTC.

The chain combines TRBV9 with TRBJ1-6, with 12 bases identical to TRBD1. The CDR3 runs 17 residues. Germline V gene sequence: CDR1 SGDLS, CDR2 YYNGEE. The J segment lost 7 bases and the V segment lost 4 bases, leaving 9 bases of the junction unmatched. CDR3 nucleotide sequence: TGTGCCAGCAGCCCCGGGACAGGGGGCGCAGAAAATTCACCCCTCCACTTT. Translating gives CASSPGTGGAENSPLHF.

V usage is TRBV5-1 and J usage is TRBJ2-7; D may match TRBD1 or TRBD2 (5 bases each). In germline, CDR1 is SGHRS, CDR2 YFSETQ. V was cut by 7 bases and J by 4 bases, with 21 bases left in between. The CDR3 is made up of 15 amino acids. The CDR3 DNA reads as TGCGCCAGCCGCGAAGGGACGGTTTACTTGTACGAGCAGTACTTC. It translates to CASREGTVYLYEQYF.

This clone was recorded a few times. The rearrangement links TRBV28 to TRBJ1-6, with D uncertain. V was shortened by 3 bases and J by 7 bases, with 13 bases between the two germline ends. Germline CDR1 reads MDHEN; CDR2 reads SYDVKM. The CDR3 runs 15 residues. CDR3 region: CASSLGGKYNSPLHF. The CDR3 bases are TGTGCCAGCAGTTTGGGAGGAAAGTACAATTCACCCCTCCACTTT.

V and J are TRBV19 and TRBJ1-5; the D gene is possibly TRBD1 (6 bases). In germline, CDR1 is LNHDA, CDR2 SQIVND (reference sequence). Trimming took off 5 bases at V and 0 bases at J, with 17 bases between the two ends. CDR3 length: 17 residues. The CDR3 coding sequence is TGTGCCAGTAGTCAGGCCAGGGGATATTATAGCAATCAGCCCCAGCATTTT. Amino acids: CASSQARGYYSNQPQHF.

CDR3 sequence (DNA): TGCGCCAGCAGCCAAGGGACTAGCGGGGGGGCCGGGACAGATACGCAGTATTTT. Translating it yields CASSQGTSGGAGTDTQYF. The rearrangement joins TRBV4-3 to TRBJ2-3, with TRBD2 identical over 15 bases. The junction had 5 bases not matched to a gene; V was cut back by 1 base and J by 3 bases. CDR1 LGHNA and CDR2 YSLEER come from the germline V gene. CDR3 length equals 18 residues.

V usage is TRBV6-6 and J usage is TRBJ2-5, with 7 bases matching TRBD2. Germline CDR1 and CDR2: MNHNY and SVGAGI (reference sequence). V trimming: 0 bases; J trimming: 3 bases; junction bases outside the gene matches: 7. The CDR3 has 16 amino acids. This CDR3 reads CASSYSPLLAEETQYF. CDR3 sequence (DNA): TGTGCCAGCAGTTACTCCCCTTTGCTAGCGGAAGAGACCCAGTACTTC.

The CDR3 here is CASSLQTGRSYEQYF. For the CDR3, the DNA is TGTGCCAGCAGCTTACAGACAGGGAGATCCTACGAGCAGTACTTC. The chain employs TRBV5-4 and TRBJ2-7, with 7 bases lining up with TRBD1. The germline CDR1 and CDR2 sequences are SGHNT and YYREEE (reference sequence). The CDR3 is made up of 15 amino acids. Trimming at V came to 2 bases and at J to 1 base, leaving 6 bases not matched to a gene. Full variable domain (outside the CDR3, taken from reference TRBV5-4 and TRBJ2-7): ETGVTQSPTHLIKTRGQQVTLRCSSQSGHNTVSWYQQALGQGPQFIFQYYREEENGRGNFPPRFSGLQFPNYSSELNVNALELDDSALYLCASSLQTGRSYEQYFGPGTRLTVT.

In DNA form, the CDR3 reads TGTGCCAGCAGCTTCCCCCAGACAGGGAACGGCTACACCTTC. Translated: CASSFPQTGNGYTF. The V and J genes are TRBV13 and TRBJ1-2, with TRBD1 identical over 7 bases. V dropped 3 bases and J dropped 8; count of bases not matched to a gene: 9. The CDR3 is 14 residues long. Germline CDR1 is PRHDT and CDR2 is FYEKMQ (reference sequence).

The chain recombines TRBV7-9 with TRBJ1-6; possibly TRBD1 for D (5 bases). Trimming took 3 bases from V and 5 from J, leaving 8 bases between them. The CDR3 has 14 amino acids. Germline V gene sequence: CDR1 SEHNR, CDR2 FQNEAQ (reference sequence). As DNA, the CDR3 is TGTGCCAGCAGCTTGGGCAGGGATAATTCACCCCTCCACTTT. Translation: CASSLGRDNSPLHF. The variable domain in full, with the rest retrieved from reference TRBV7-9 and TRBJ1-6, is DTGVSQNPRHKITKRGQNVTFRCDPISEHNRLYWYRQTLGQGPEFLTYFQNEAQLEKSRLLSDRFSAERPKGSFSTLEIQRTEQGDSAMYLCASSLGRDNSPLHFGNGTRLTVT.

V and J are TRBV28 and TRBJ2-7; tentative D call: TRBD1 (5 bases). Germline values: CDR1 MDHEN, CDR2 SYDVKM. The germline V and J ends were trimmed by 5 bases and 2 bases, with 10 bases remaining between them. This CDR3 region has 13 residues. Here the CDR3 DNA reads TGTGCCAGCAGTACGGACAAGACCTACGAGCAGTACTTC. Translating it yields CASSTDKTYEQYF.

This clone came up a few times. V and J are TRBV27 and TRBJ1-5, with D possibly matching TRBD1 (5 bases). In germline, CDR1 is MNHEY, CDR2 SMNVEV (reference sequence). The CDR3 has 15 residues. V was trimmed by 2 bases and J by 0 bases, leaving 8 bases between them. CDR3 in amino acids: CASSLVGHSNQPQHF. The CDR3 bases are TGTGCCAGCAGTTTAGTAGGACATAGCAATCAGCCCCAGCATTTT.

This clone was seen only a few times. The chain links TRBV5-4 to TRBJ1-6, with a weak D call TRBD1 (5 bases). Germline values: CDR1 SGHNT, CDR2 YYREEE (reference sequence). CDR3 length equals 15 residues. The germline V and J ends were trimmed by 4 bases and 6 bases, with 14 bases remaining between them. CDR3 nucleotide sequence: TGTGCCAGCAGCCCCCGACGGGACGGTAATTCACCCCTCCACTTT. Translation gives CASSPRRDGNSPLHF.

The V gene is TRBV6-1, the J gene TRBJ1-6, with D hard to call. The CDR3 is made up of 12 amino acids. Germline V lookup: CDR1 MNHNS, CDR2 SASEGT. Trimming took off 6 bases at V and 7 bases at J, with 7 bases between the two ends. Written as DNA, the CDR3 is TGTGCCAGCAGACGAAGCAATTCACCCCTCCACTTT. This encodes CASRRSNSPLHF.

The chain carries TRBV6-1 and TRBJ1-4; a weak D match, TRBD1 (6 bases). The V end was cut by 6 bases, the J end by 4 bases, with 12 bases between. The CDR3 loop spans 14 amino acids. Germline loops: CDR1 MNHNS, CDR2 SASEGT. The CDR3 region has the DNA TGTGCCAGCAGACGACAGGTCAATAATGAAAAACTGTTTTTT. Protein sequence: CASRRQVNNEKLFF.

This chain connects TRBV5-1 to TRBJ2-5; TRBD1 might be the D (5 bases). Trimming took off 0 bases at V and 3 bases at J, with 6 bases between the two ends. This CDR3 comprises 13 residues. Per the germline V gene, CDR1 is SGHRS and CDR2 is YFSETQ. The CDR3 nucleotides read TGCGCCAGCAGCTTGGAAGGGGAAGAGACCCAGTACTTC. Residues: CASSLEGEETQYF. The variable domain in full, completed from reference TRBV5-1 and TRBJ2-5, reads KAGVTQTPRYLIKTRGQQVTLSCSPISGHRSVSWYQQTPGQGLQFLFEYFSETQRNKGNFPGRFSGRQFSNSRSEMNVSTLELGDSALYLCASSLEGEETQYFGPGTRLLVL.

The rearrangement uses TRBV9 and TRBJ2-3; 8 bases fit TRBD2. From germline, CDR1 is SGDLS and CDR2 YYNGEE. This CDR3 is 15 amino acids long. The V and J ends lost 4 bases and 8 bases, in that order; junction bases with no gene match: 12. CDR3 residues: CASSPTSAGSGTQYF. In DNA form, the CDR3 reads TGTGCCAGCAGCCCGACTAGCGCCGGGTCGGGTACGCAGTATTTT.

The chain employs TRBV7-2 and TRBJ2-7, with a possible D match to TRBD2 (6 bases). The CDR3 consists of 15 residues. V was cut by 3 bases and J by 0 bases, with 12 bases left in between. Germline V gene sequence: CDR1 SGHTA, CDR2 FQGNSA. CDR3 region: CASSFDSGSSYEQYF. The DNA of the CDR3 is TGTGCCAGCAGCTTTGATAGCGGAAGCTCCTACGAGCAGTACTTC.

The V and J genes are TRBV19 and TRBJ1-1, with no clear D. This CDR3 comprises 13 residues. Germline CDR1 is LNHDA and CDR2 is SQIVND (reference sequence). V lost 7 bases to trimming and J lost 4 bases, with 13 bases between them. CDR3 protein: CASTPRGGTEAFF. DNA of the CDR3: TGTGCCAGTACCCCCCGGGGAGGCACTGAAGCTTTCTTT.

The J gene is TRBJ2-3, the V gene TRBV5-1; maybe TRBD1 (6 bases). The CDR3 totals 15 residues. Looked up from germline, CDR1 is SGHRS and CDR2 is YFSETQ. Trimming took 6 bases from V and 2 from J, leaving 16 bases between them. CDR3 in amino acids: CASTLTGQPTDTQYF. CDR3 sequence (DNA): TGCGCCAGCACCCTTACAGGGCAGCCCACAGATACGCAGTATTTT. The full variable domain, with the rest looked up from reference TRBV5-1 and TRBJ2-3, is KAGVTQTPRYLIKTRGQQVTLSCSPISGHRSVSWYQQTPGQGLQFLFEYFSETQRNKGNFPGRFSGRQFSNSRSEMNVSTLELGDSALYLCASTLTGQPTDTQYFGPGTRLTVL.

V and J are TRBV7-7 and TRBJ1-3; no reliable D call. Germline V gives CDR1 SSHAT, CDR2 FNYEAQ (reference sequence). V was pared by 5 bases and J by 0 bases, with 11 bases between. CDR3 length equals 15 residues. The CDR3 DNA is TGTGCCAGCAGCGCCGGGTCCTCCTCTGGAAACACCATATATTTT. Translation gives CASSAGSSSGNTIYF.

The V gene is TRBV20-1, the J gene TRBJ2-7, with D maybe TRBD2 (5 bases). The CDR3 runs to 11 residues. The V gene lost 3 bases and the J gene lost 6 bases, with 9 bases spanning the gap. Germline V gene sequence: CDR1 DFQATT, CDR2 SNEGSKA (reference sequence). The CDR3 spells CSASSGGEQYF. In DNA, the CDR3 is TGCAGTGCTAGTTCCGGAGGCGAGCAGTACTTC.